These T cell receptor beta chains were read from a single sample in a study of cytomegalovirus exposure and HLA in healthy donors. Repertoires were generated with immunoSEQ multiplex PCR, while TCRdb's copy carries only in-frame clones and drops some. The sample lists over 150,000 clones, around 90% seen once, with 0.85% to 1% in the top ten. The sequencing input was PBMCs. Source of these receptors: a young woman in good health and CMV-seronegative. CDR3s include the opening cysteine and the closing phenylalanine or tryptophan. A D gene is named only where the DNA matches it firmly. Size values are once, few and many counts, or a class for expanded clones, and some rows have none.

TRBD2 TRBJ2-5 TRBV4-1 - CASSTGGDETQYF TGCGCCAGCAGTACGGGGGGGGACGAGACCCAGTACTTC
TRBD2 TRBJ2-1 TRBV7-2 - CASSTNTGGYNEQFF TGTGCCAGCAGCACTAACACGGGGGGCTACAATGAGCAGTTCTTC
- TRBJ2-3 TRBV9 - CASSVSGLYTDTQYF TGTGCCAGCAGCGTAAGTGGACTCTACACAGATACGCAGTATTTT
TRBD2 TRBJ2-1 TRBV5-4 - CASSLAGGSSYNEQFF TGTGCCAGCAGCTTGGCCGGCGGGAGCTCCTACAATGAGCAGTTCTTC
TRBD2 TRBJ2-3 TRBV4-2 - CASSEPSGGRATDTQYF TGTGCCAGCAGCGAACCTAGCGGGGGCCGGGCCACAGATACGCAGTATTTT
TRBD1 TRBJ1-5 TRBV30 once CAWKQGNQPQHF TGTGCCTGGAAACAGGGGAATCAGCCCCAGCATTTT
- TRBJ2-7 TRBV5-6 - CASRFTGIGSYEQYF TGTGCCAGCAGATTCACAGGGATCGGGTCCTACGAGCAGTACTTC
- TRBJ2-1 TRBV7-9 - CASSRYPELSNEQFF TGTGCCAGCAGCCGATATCCGGAGCTAAGCAATGAGCAGTTCTTC
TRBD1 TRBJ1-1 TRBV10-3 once CAISGTGQTNTEAFF TGTGCCATCAGTGGGACGGGACAGACGAACACTGAAGCTTTCTTT
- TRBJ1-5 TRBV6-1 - CASSGLQTRTGLISNQPQHF TGTGCCAGCAGTGGACTACAAACCCGAACAGGGTTAATAAGCAATCAGCCCCAGCATTTT
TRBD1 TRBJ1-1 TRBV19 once CASSIFGTGGLMNTEAFF TGTGCCAGTAGTATATTCGGGACAGGGGGCCTTATGAACACTGAAGCTTTCTTT
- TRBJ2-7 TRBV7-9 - CASSPSSRLYEQYF TGTGCCAGCAGCCCCTCGTCCCGCCTATACGAGCAGTACTTC
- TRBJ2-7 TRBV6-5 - CASRKQGPGEQYF TGTGCCAGCCGAAAACAGGGCCCCGGGGAGCAGTACTTC
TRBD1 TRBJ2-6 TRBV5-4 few CASSLGQGRGANVLTF TGTGCCAGCAGCTTGGGACAGGGGAGAGGGGCCAACGTCCTGACTTTC
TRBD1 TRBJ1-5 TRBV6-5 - CASRADRGANQPQHF TGTGCCAGCAGGGCGGACAGGGGGGCCAATCAGCCCCAGCATTTT
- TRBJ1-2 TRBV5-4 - CASSPTGGLRGYTF TGTGCCAGCAGCCCCACGGGGGGGCTACGTGGCTACACCTTC
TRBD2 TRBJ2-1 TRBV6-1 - CASSTSGAYNEQFF TGTGCCAGCAGTACTAGCGGCGCCTACAATGAGCAGTTCTTC
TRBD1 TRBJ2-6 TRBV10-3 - CAIGDSFSGANVLTF TGTGCCATCGGGGACAGTTTCTCTGGGGCCAACGTCCTGACTTTC
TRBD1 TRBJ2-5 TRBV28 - CASSAPPGQGSLEQYF TGTGCCAGCAGTGCGCCCCCGGGACAGGGTAGTCTTGAGCAGTACTTC
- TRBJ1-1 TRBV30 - CAWSVLGRENTEAFF TGTGCCTGGAGTGTACTGGGGCGTGAGAACACTGAAGCTTTCTTT
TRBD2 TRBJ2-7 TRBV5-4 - CASSVLRGGGGFYEQYF TGTGCCAGCAGCGTCCTGCGGGGGGGCGGGGGGTTTTACGAGCAGTACTTC
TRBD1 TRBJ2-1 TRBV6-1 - CASKLNRGYNEQFF TGTGCCAGCAAGTTGAACAGGGGGTACAATGAGCAGTTCTTC
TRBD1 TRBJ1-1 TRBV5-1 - CASSPPMTGRSTEAFF TGCGCCAGCAGCCCACCGATGACAGGGCGGAGCACTGAAGCTTTCTTT
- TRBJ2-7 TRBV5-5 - CASSYRVSYEQYF TGTGCCAGCAGCTACAGGGTTTCCTACGAGCAGTACTTC
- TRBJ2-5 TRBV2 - CASSDPRLVVNQETQYF TGTGCCAGCAGTGACCCCAGACTAGTGGTGAACCAAGAGACCCAGTACTTC
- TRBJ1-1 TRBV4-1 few CASTEGGEAFF TGCGCCAGTACCGAGGGGGGGGAAGCTTTCTTT
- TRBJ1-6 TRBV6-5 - CASSYSRGSYNSPLHF TGTGCCAGCAGTTACTCGCGGGGTTCCTATAATTCACCCCTCCACTTT
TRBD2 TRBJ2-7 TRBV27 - CASSGRLAGGIYEQYF TGTGCCAGCAGTGGCCGACTAGCGGGGGGCATTTACGAGCAGTACTTC
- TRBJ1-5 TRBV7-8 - CASSLERSTQDNQPQHF TGTGCCAGCAGCTTAGAAAGGTCGACACAGGACAATCAGCCCCAGCATTTT
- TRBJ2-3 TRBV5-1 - CASSLSTDTQYF TGCGCCAGCAGCCTTTCCACAGATACGCAGTATTTT
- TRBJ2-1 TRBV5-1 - CASSPGTQGMNEQFF TGCGCCAGCAGCCCCGGGACCCAGGGGATGAATGAGCAGTTCTTC
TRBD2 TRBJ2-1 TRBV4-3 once CASSQVGGMYNEQFF TGCGCCAGCAGCCAGGTCGGGGGGATGTACAATGAGCAGTTCTTC
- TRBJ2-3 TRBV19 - CASSIALSTDTQYF TGTGCCAGTAGTATCGCGCTTAGCACAGATACGCAGTATTTT
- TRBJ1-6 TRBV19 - CASSIAQSRSPLHF TGTGCCAGTAGTATAGCACAGTCACGGTCACCCCTCCACTTT
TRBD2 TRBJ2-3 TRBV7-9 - CASSLAGGDTQYF TGTGCCAGCAGCTTAGCGGGGGGGGATACGCAGTATTTT
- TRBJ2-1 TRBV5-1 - CASSLPGGSDNEQFF TGCGCCAGCAGCCTGCCCGGCGGGTCGGACAATGAGCAGTTCTTC
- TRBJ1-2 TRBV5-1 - CASMDSYGYTF TGCGCCAGCATGGACAGCTATGGCTACACCTTC
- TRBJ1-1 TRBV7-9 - CASSLAQGIEAFF TGTGCCAGCAGCTTAGCGCAGGGGATTGAAGCTTTCTTT
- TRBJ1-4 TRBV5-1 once CASSGTGATNEKLFF TGCGCCAGCAGCGGGACTGGGGCAACTAATGAAAAACTGTTTTTT
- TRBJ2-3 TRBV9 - CASSVVGADTQYF TGTGCCAGCAGCGTAGTAGGGGCAGATACGCAGTATTTT
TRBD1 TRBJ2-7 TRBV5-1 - CASSPGTGEYEQYF TGCGCCAGCAGCCCCGGGACAGGAGAGTACGAGCAGTACTTC
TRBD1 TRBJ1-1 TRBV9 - CASSVGWTGGTEAFF TGTGCCAGCAGCGTAGGTTGGACAGGGGGTACTGAAGCTTTCTTT
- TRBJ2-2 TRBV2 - CASSEEGYTGELFF TGTGCCAGCAGTGAGGAGGGGTACACCGGGGAGCTGTTTTTT
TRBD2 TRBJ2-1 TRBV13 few CASSPPSGFNEQFF TGTGCCAGCAGCCCCCCTAGCGGGTTCAATGAGCAGTTCTTC
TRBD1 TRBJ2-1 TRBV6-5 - CASRAGTGAQFF TGTGCCAGCAGAGCTGGGACAGGGGCGCAGTTCTTC
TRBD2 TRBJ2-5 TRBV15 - CATSSRGRGQETQYF TGTGCCACCAGCTCCCGAGGGAGGGGACAAGAGACCCAGTACTTC
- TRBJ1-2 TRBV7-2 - CASSLGGRGGYTF TGTGCCAGCAGCTTAGGGGGGCGTGGTGGCTACACCTTC
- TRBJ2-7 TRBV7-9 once CASSLTEAAHEQYF TGTGCCAGCAGCTTAACCGAGGCAGCCCACGAGCAGTACTTC
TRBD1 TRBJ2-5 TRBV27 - CASSRNRGRETQYF TGTGCCAGCAGTAGAAACAGGGGGCGAGAGACCCAGTACTTC
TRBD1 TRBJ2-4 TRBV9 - CASSVDPQGGMKNIQYF TGTGCCAGCAGCGTAGACCCACAGGGGGGAATGAAAAACATTCAGTACTTC
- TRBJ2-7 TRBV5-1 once CASSLVIEDRSEYF TGCGCCAGCAGCTTGGTCATTGAAGACAGGTCCGAGTACTTC
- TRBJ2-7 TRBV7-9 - CASSLTGTYEQYF TGTGCCAGCAGCTTAACAGGGACCTACGAGCAGTACTTC
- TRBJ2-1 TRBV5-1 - CASSLALAGNNEQFF TGCGCCAGCAGCTTGGCTCTTGCAGGAAACAATGAGCAGTTCTTC
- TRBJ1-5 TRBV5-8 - CASSFSWASNQPQHF TGTGCCAGCAGCTTTTCATGGGCTAGCAATCAGCCCCAGCATTTT